This T cell receptor beta chain was found in a study of cytomegalovirus exposure and HLA in healthy donors. Regarding the study as a whole: It was in a later analysis that TCR association rates were seen to vary by HLA locus, highest for DRB1 and lowest for HLA-C.

The ends lost 4 bases at V and 5 bases at J; junction bases unmatched: 7. CDR1 and CDR2 from the germline V gene are SGDLS and YYNGEE. The CDR3 is 15 residues long. The PCR made use of 60 Vbeta and 13 Jbeta primers. The assay was immunoSEQ multiplex PCR, and TCRdb's table has in-frame clones only and misses some. The data hold around 150,000 clones, with roughly 80% observed a single time. Notes on this clone: The antigen is undetermined.

The receptor was isolated from a man in his late teens or twenties in good health and CMV-seronegative. Source material: PBMCs. The rearrangement uses TRBV9 and TRBJ2-3; 10 bases align to TRBD1. The CDR3 loop is CASSPHGTGEDTQYF. The CDR3 nucleotides are TGTGCCAGCAGCCCTCACGGGACAGGGGAAGATACGCAGTATTTT.